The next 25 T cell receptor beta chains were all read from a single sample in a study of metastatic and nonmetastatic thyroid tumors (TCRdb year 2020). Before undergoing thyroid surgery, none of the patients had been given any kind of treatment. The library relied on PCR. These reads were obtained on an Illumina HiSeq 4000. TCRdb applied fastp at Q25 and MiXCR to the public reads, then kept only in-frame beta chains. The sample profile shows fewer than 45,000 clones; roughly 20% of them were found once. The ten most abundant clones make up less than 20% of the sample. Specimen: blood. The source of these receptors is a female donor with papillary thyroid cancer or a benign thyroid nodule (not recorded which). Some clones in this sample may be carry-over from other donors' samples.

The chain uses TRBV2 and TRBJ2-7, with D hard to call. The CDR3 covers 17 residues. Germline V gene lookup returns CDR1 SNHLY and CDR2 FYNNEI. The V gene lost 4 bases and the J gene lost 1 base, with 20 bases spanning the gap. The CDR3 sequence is CASSGQLPWTRSYEQYF. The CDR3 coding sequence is TGTGCCAGCAGTGGGCAGTTGCCCTGGACCCGATCCTACGAGCAGTACTTC. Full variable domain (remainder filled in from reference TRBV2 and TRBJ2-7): EPEVTQTPSHQVTQMGQEVILRCVPISNHLYFYWYRQILGQKVEFLVSFYNNEISEKSEIFDDQFSVERPDGSNFTLKIRSTKLEDSAMYFCASSGQLPWTRSYEQYFGPGTRLTVT.

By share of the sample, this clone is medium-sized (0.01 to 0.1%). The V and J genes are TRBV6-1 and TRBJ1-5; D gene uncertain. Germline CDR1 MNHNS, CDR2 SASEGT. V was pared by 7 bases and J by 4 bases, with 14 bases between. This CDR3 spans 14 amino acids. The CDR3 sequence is CASKGWATNQPQHF. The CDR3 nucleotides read TGTGCCAGCAAAGGCTGGGCCACAAATCAGCCCCAGCATTTT.

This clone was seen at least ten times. The DNA for the CDR3 is TGCGCCAGCAGCTTGGACAGCACCGGGGAGCTGTTTTTT. Its translation is CASSLDSTGELFF. The gene calls are TRBV5-1 and TRBJ2-2; D gene unclear. Germline V gene lookup returns CDR1 SGHRS and CDR2 YFSETQ. The CDR3 contains 13 residues. Between the trimmed V and J ends, which lost 0 bases and 4 bases, there was a span of 4 bases.

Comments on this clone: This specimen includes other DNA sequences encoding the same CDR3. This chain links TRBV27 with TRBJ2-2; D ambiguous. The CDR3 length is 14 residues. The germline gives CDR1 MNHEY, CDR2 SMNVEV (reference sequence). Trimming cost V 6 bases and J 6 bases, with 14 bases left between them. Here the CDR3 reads CASRPRGDPGELFF. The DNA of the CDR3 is TGTGCCAGCAGACCTAGAGGCGATCCCGGGGAGCTGTTTTTT.

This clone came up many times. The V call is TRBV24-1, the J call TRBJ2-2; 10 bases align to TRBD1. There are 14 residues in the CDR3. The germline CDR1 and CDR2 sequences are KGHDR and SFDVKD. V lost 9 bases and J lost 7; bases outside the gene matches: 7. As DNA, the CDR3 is TGTGCCACCTCCAGACAGGGGGCGAACGGGGAGCTGTTTTTT. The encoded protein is CATSRQGANGELFF.

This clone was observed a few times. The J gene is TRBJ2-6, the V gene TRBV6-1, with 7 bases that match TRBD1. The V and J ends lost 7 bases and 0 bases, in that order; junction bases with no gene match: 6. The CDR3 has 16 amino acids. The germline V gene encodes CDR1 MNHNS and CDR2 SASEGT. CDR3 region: CASNRQGLSGANVLTF. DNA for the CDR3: TGTGCCAGCAACCGACAGGGCCTCTCTGGGGCCAACGTCCTGACTTTC.

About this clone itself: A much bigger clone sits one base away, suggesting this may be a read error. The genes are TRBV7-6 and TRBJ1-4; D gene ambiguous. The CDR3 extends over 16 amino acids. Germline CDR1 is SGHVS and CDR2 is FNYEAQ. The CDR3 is CANSFRLSAEFGELFF. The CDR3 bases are TGTGCCAACAGCTTTCGCCTTTCAGCTGAATTTGGAGAACTGTTTTTT. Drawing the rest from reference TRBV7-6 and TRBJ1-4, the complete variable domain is GAGVSQSPRYKVTKRGQDVALRCDPISGHVSLYWYRQALGQGPEFLTYFNYEAQQDKSGLPNDRFSAERPEGSISTLTIQRTEQRDSAMYRCANSFRLSAEFGELFFGSGTQLSVL.

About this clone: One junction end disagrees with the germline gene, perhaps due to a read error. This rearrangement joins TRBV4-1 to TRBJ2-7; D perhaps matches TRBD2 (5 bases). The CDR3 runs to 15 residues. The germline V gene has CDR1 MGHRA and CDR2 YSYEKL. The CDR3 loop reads CASSQLGGSSYEKYF. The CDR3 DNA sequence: TGCGCCAGCAGCCAATTAGGTGGGAGCTCATACGAGAAGTACTTC.

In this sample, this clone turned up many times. The CDR3 is CSARDPSGQLNTEAFF. The CDR3 DNA reads as TGCAGTGCTAGAGATCCCTCGGGACAGCTGAACACTGAAGCTTTCTTT. The chain combines TRBV20-1 with TRBJ1-1; 7 nucleotides line up with TRBD1. Germline CDR1 and CDR2: DFQATT and SNEGSKA (reference sequence). The CDR3 runs 16 residues. The J segment lost 0 bases and the V segment lost 0 bases, leaving 7 bases of the junction unmatched.

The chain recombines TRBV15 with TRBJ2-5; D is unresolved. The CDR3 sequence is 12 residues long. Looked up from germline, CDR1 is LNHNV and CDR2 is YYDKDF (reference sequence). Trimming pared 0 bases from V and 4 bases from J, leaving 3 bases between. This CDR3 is CATSRDIETQYF. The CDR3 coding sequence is TGTGCCACCAGCAGAGATATAGAGACCCAGTACTTC.

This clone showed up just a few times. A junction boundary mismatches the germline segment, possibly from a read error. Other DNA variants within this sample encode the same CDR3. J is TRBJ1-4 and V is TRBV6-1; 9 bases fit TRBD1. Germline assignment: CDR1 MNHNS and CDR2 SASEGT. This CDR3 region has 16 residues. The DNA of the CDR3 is TGTGCCAGCAGTAAAAGCCGTGGACAGGGGAGTGAAAAGCTGTTTTTT. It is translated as CASSKSRGQGSEKLFF.

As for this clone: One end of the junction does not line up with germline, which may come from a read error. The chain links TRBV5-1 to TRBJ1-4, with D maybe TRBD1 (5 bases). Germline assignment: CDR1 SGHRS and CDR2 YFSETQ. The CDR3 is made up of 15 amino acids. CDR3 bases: TGCGCCAGCATCTTGGATTTTGGCAGGGAAGAAAAACTGTTTTTT. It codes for CASILDFGREEKLFF.

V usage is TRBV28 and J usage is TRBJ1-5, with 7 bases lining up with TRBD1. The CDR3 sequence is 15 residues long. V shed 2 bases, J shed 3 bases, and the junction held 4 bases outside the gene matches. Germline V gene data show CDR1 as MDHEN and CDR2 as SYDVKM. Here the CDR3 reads CASSLQGGHNQPQHF. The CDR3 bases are TGTGCCAGCAGTTTACAGGGGGGCCACAATCAGCCCCAGCATTTT.

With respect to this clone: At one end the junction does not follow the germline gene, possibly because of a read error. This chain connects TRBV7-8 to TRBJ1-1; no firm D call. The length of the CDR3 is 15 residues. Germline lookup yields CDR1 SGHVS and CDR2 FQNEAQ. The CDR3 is CASSPWWEKNTEAFF. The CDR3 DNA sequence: TGTGCCAGCTCGCCCTGGTGGGAGAAGAACACCGAAGCTTTCTTT.

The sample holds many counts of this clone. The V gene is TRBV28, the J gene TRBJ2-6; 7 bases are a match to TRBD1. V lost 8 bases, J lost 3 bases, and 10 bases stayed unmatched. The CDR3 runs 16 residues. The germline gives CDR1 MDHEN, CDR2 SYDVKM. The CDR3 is CASAEGGQVGANVLTF. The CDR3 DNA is TGTGCCAGCGCGGAAGGGGGCCAGGTTGGGGCCAACGTCCTGACTTTC.

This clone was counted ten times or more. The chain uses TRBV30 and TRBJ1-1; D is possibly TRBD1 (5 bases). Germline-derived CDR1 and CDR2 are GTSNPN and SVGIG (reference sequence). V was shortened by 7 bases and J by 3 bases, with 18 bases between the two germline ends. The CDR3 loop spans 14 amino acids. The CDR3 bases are TGTGCCTTTAGGGGATGGACGGGAGACACTGAAGCTTTCTTT. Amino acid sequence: CAFRGWTGDTEAFF.

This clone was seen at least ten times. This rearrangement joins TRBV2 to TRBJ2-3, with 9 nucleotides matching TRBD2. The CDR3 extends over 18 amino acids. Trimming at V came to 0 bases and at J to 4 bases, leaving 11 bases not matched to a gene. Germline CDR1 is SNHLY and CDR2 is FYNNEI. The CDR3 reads CASSEAGTSRPSPDTQYF. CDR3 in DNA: TGTGCCAGCAGTGAAGCAGGGACTAGCCGGCCGAGCCCAGATACGCAGTATTTT.

The DNA for the CDR3 is TGTGCCAGCAGCCGTCAGGGGCGGGAGACCCAGTACTTC. It is translated as CASSRQGRETQYF. V gene TRBV6-2 or TRBV6-3 combines with J gene TRBJ2-5, with D possibly matching TRBD1 (6 bases). V lost 6 bases to trimming and J lost 5 bases, with 13 bases between them. CDR1 and CDR2 (germline): MNHEY, SVGEGT. The CDR3 spans 13 residues.

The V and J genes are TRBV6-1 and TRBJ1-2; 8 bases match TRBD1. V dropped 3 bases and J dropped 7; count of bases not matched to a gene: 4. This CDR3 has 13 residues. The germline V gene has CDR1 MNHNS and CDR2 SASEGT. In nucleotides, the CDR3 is TGTGCCAGCAGTGATCAGGGGGCGCTTGGCTACACCTTC. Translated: CASSDQGALGYTF.

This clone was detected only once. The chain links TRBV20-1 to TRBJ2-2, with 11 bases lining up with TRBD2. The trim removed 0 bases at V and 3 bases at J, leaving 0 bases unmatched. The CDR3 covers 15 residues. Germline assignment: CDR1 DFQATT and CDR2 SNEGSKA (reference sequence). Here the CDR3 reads CSARDSGRDTGELFF. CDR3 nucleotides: TGCAGTGCTAGAGATAGCGGGAGGGACACCGGGGAGCTGTTTTTT.

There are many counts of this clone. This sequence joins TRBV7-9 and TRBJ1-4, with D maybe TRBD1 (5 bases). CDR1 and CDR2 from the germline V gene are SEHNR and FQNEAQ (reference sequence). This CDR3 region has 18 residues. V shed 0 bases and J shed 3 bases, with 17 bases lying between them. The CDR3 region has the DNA TGTGCCAGCAGCTTAGCGGCCTCAGGGTCGGGGGCTAATGAAAAACTGTTTTTT. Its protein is CASSLAASGSGANEKLFF.

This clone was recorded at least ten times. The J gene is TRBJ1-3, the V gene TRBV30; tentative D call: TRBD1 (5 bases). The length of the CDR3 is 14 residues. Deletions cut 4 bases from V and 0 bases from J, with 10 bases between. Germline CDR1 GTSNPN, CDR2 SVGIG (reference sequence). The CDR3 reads CAWTGGTSGNTIYF. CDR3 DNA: TGTGCCTGGACCGGAGGGACCTCTGGAAACACCATATATTTT.

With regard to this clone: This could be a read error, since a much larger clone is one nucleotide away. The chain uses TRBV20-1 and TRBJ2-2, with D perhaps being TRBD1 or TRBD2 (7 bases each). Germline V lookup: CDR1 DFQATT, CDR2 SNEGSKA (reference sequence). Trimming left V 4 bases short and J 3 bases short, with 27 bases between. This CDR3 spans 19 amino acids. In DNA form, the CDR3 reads TGCAGTGCTATAGATCGAGGGGGCATAAGCGGGGACCACACCGGGGAGCTGTTTTTT. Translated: CSAIDRGGISGDHTGELFF.

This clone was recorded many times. CDR3 sequence reads: CASSQGDQGTQYF. In DNA, the CDR3 is TGTGCCAGCAGCCAAGGCGACCAGGGGACCCAGTACTTC. The chain joins TRBV3-1 to TRBJ2-5, with TRBD1 as a possible D gene (5 bases). The CDR3 consists of 13 residues. V gave up 1 base and J gave up 7 bases, with 10 bases separating them. Per germline, CDR1 LGHDT and CDR2 YNNKEL (reference sequence).

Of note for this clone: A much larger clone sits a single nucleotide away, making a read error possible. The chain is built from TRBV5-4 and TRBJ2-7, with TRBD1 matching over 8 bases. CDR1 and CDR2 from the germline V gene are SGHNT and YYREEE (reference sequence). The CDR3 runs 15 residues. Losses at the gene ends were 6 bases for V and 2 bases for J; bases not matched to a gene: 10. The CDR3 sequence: CASILGTGRAYEQYF. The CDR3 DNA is TGTGCCAGCATCCTCGGGACAGGAAGGGCCTACGAGCAGTACTTC.